The clone carrying this T cell receptor beta chain was seen a few times. Its antigen remains unknown. This entry comes from a study of identical twins. Study outcomes and limitations: Conclusions leaned on cross-sectional statistical analysis and did not track the same donors over time.

Each CDR3 protein is one row after TCRdb ran MiXCR on the 5' RACE reads. The table lists approximately 500,000 distinct CDR3 sequences, 20% to 25% of them singletons. Everyone who donated was a healthy Caucasian. V was shortened by 6 bases and J by 1 base, with 10 bases between the two germline ends. The germline V gene encodes CDR1 DFQATT and CDR2 SNEGSKA (reference sequence). The CDR3 is 13 residues long. These records were also assigned to another study, of T cells expressing NK-cell markers. This second study notes: The CD3+CD56-NKG2C+ fraction was also led by these clonotypes in several donors. HCMV specificity of expanded NKG2C+ T cell clones remained unclear.

This receptor was identified in a woman under 30 in good health. The gene calls are TRBV20-1 and TRBJ2-4, with D maybe TRBD2 (5 bases). The sequencing sample was made of CD4+ T cells sorted from blood. Here the CDR3 DNA reads TGCAGTGCAGGCGAGGGTGCCAAAAACATTCAGTACTTC. Translating it yields CSAGEGAKNIQYF.